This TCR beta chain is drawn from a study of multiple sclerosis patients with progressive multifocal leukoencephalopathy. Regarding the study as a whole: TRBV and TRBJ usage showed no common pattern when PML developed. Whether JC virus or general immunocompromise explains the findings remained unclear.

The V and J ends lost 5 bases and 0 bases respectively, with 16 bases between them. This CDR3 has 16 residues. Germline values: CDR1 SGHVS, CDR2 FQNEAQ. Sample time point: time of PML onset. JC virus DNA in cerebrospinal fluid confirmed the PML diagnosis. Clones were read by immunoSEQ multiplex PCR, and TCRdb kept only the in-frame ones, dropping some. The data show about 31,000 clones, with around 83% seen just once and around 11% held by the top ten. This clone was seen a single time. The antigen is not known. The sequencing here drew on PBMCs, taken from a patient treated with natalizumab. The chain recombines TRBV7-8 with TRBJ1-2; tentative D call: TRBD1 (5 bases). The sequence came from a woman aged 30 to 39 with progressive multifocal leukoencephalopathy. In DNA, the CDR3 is TGTGCCAGCAGCATCCGGGACTTACTAGCTAACTATGGCTACACCTTC. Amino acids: CASSIRDLLANYGYTF.